This TCR beta chain was captured in a study of T-cell memory formation after mild COVID-19. Study results and limitations: Pre-infection memory contained some responding clones, which suggested that cross-reactive memory had joined.

A single record per CDR3 protein comes from TCRdb applying MiXCR to the 5' RACE reads. The sample contains about 350,000 distinct CDR3 sequences, roughly an eighth of which appear only once. Points on this clonotype: Its cognate antigen is unknown.

Trimming shortened V by 2 bases and J by 9 bases, and 11 bases separated the two germline ends. Germline CDR1 and CDR2: SEHNR and FQNEAQ (reference sequence). This CDR3 is built from 13 residues. This clonotype was obtained from a man aged 18-30 years who had mild COVID-19 (a few samples of this study predate the infection). Cell type and time point are not known. The chain has TRBV7-9 and TRBJ2-1, with D perhaps TRBD1 (5 bases). Sequenced material: PBMCs or a T cell subset sorted from them (not recorded which). This CDR3 reads CASSLQGLGEQFF. As DNA, the CDR3 is TGTGCCAGCAGCTTACAGGGTCTGGGTGAGCAGTTCTTC.